Here is one T cell receptor (beta chain) with its context. Its antigen is as yet unknown. All of the isolated RNA was reverse transcribed, so expressed TCRB transcripts were sequenced. Assay: immunoSEQ multiplex PCR; the TCRdb copy retains only in-frame clones and omits some. In the table there are approximately 170,000 clones, 7.5% to 9.5% of which are singletons. Germline V gene lookup returns CDR1 SGHDT and CDR2 YYEEEE. The CDR3 is 15 amino acids. The J segment lost 5 bases and the V segment lost 0 bases, leaving 2 bases of the junction unmatched. The data are from a study of beta chain features in type 1 diabetes. About the study: Patients looked much like healthy donors when it came to age, gender and cell yields. Study-wide findings and caveats: The influence of HLA type on TCRB rearrangement stayed undetermined.

The specimen sequenced was central memory CD4+ T cells from blood. The J gene is TRBJ1-6, the V gene TRBV5-6, with 7 bases aligning to TRBD1. This TCR was recovered from a woman under 30 in good health. Here the CDR3 DNA reads TGTGCCAGCAGCTTGGAAGGGGGCGATAATTCACCCCTCCACTTT. Protein: CASSLEGGDNSPLHF.